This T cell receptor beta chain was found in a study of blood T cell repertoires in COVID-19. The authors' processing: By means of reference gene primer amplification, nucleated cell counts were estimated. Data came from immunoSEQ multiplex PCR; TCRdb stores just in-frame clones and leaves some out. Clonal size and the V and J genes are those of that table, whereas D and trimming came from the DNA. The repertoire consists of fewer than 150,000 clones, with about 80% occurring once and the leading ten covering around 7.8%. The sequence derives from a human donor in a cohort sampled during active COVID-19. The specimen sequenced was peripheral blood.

CDR3 sequence reads: CASSRTSGGSKEQYF. For the CDR3, the DNA is TGTGCCAGCAGCCGCACTAGCGGGGGTTCGAAGGAGCAGTACTTC. The chain joins TRBV2 to TRBJ2-7; 11 nucleotides match TRBD2. CDR3 length: 15 amino acids. V was pared by 6 bases and J by 7 bases, with 11 bases of the junction left unmatched. Germline V gene sequence: CDR1 SNHLY, CDR2 FYNNEI.